One and the same sample provided the 8 T cell receptor beta chains below, sequenced in a study of shared clonotypes between healthy human individuals. The repertoire was sequenced with immunoSEQ multiplex PCR; TCRdb's copy has only in-frame clones and lacks some. The sample has approximately 2,000,000 clones, approximately 90% seen once; the top ten hold 0.3% to 0.4%. The sequenced sample was naive CD4+ T cells from PBMCs. Subset in this sample: CD45RA+ positively selected. The source of these receptors is a man between 18 and 35 years old in good health. Some clones in this sample may be carry-over from other donors' samples.

Points on this clone: Other DNA sequences within the sample encode an identical CDR3. V is TRBV19 and J is TRBJ1-2; 7 positions match TRBD1. The CDR3 has 13 amino acids. The J segment lost 8 bases and the V segment lost 1 base, leaving 4 bases of the junction unmatched. Germline CDR1 and CDR2: LNHDA and SQIVND (reference sequence). CDR3 protein: CASSIGDSYGYTF. The CDR3 DNA reads as TGTGCCAGTAGTATAGGGGACAGTTACGGCTACACCTTC. Based on the CDR3 plus reference TRBV19 and TRBJ1-2, the full variable domain is DGGITQSPKYLFRKEGQNVTLSCEQNLNHDAMYWYRQDPGQGLRLIYYSQIVNDFQKGDIAEGYSVSREKKESFPLTVTSAQKNPTAFYLCASSIGDSYGYTFGSGTRLTVV.

CDR3 bases: TGCGCCAGCAGCTTCTACGACAGAGACAGGGATGAGCAGTTCTTC. It encodes CASSFYDRDRDEQFF. This chain uses TRBV5-1 with TRBJ2-1, with 7 bases that match TRBD1. V shed 2 bases, J shed 8 bases, and the junction held 10 bases outside the gene matches. The CDR3 has 15 amino acids. Germline lookup yields CDR1 SGHRS and CDR2 YFSETQ.

This clone appeared a single time. This sequence joins TRBV18 and TRBJ1-2, with D unresolved. This CDR3 is built from 13 residues. Trimming removed 5 bases at V and 5 bases at J, with 12 bases between. Germline V CDR1 and CDR2: KGHSH, LQKENI. This chain's CDR3 is CASSGPMEYGYTF. The CDR3 DNA is TGTGCCAGCTCAGGGCCCATGGAATATGGCTACACCTTC.

The chain recombines TRBV7-7 with TRBJ2-6, with a weak D call TRBD2 (5 bases). This CDR3 contains 15 residues. Trimming took 5 bases from V and 5 from J, leaving 13 bases between them. Germline V lookup: CDR1 SSHAT, CDR2 FNYEAQ (reference sequence). In DNA form, the CDR3 reads TGTGCCAGCAGCCCCGGACGGGAAAGGGCCAACGTCCTGACTTTC. Translation: CASSPGRERANVLTF.

The genes are TRBV7-8 and TRBJ2-7; the D call may be TRBD1 or TRBD2 (5 bases each). V shed 3 bases and J shed 6 bases, with 9 bases lying between them. CDR1 and CDR2 from the germline V gene are SGHVS and FQNEAQ. The CDR3 consists of 12 residues. CDR3 sequence: CASSLGVGEQYF. The CDR3 nucleotides read TGTGCCAGCAGCTTGGGGGTTGGCGAGCAGTACTTC.

The chain combines TRBV5-1 with TRBJ2-1; TRBD1 is a possible D gene (7 bases). Looked up from germline, CDR1 is SGHRS and CDR2 is YFSETQ. Trimming removed 3 bases from V and 6 bases from J, with 13 bases in between. This CDR3 is built from 14 residues. In nucleotides, the CDR3 is TGCGCCAGCAGCTCTGGGACAGCGGGCAATGAGCAGTTCTTC. Its protein product is CASSSGTAGNEQFF.

The genes are TRBV9 and TRBJ2-1; D uncertain. Deletions cut 3 bases from V and 9 bases from J, with 13 bases between. CDR1 and CDR2 (germline): SGDLS, YYNGEE. The CDR3 runs 13 residues. Here the CDR3 DNA reads TGTGCCAGCAGCGCCAGGAAGGGCGGTGAGCAGTTCTTC. This codes for CASSARKGGEQFF.

This clone was seen only once. V is TRBV18 and J is TRBJ1-5; D gene uncertain. Trimming left V 5 bases short and J 6 bases short, with 17 bases between. Germline CDR1 reads KGHSH; CDR2 reads LQKENI. CDR3 length equals 15 residues. The CDR3 sequence is CASSSGRIPLQPQHF. In DNA form, the CDR3 reads TGTGCCAGCTCAAGCGGGCGTATACCGCTTCAGCCCCAGCATTTT.